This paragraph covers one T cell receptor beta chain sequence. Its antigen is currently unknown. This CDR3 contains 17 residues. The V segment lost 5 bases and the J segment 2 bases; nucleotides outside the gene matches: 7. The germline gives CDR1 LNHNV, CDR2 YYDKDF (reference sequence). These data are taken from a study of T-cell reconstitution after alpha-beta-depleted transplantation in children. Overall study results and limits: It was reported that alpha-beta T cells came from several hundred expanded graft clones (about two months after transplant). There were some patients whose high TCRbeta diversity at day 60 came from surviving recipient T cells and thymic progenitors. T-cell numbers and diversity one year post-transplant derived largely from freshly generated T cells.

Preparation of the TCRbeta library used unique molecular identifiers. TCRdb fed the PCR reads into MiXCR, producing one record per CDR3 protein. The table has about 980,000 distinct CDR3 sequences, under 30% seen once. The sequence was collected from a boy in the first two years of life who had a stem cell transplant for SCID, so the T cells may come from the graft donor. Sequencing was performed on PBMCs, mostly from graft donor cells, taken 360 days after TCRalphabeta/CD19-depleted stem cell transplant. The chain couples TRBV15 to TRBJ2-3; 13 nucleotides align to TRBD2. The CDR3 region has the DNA TGTGCCACCAGCCCAAGGACTAGCGGGGGCTACACAGATACGCAGTATTTT. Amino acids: CATSPRTSGGYTDTQYF.